This T cell receptor (beta chain) is from a study of T cells in Graves' hyperthyroidism and ophthalmopathy. A lack of ophthalmopathy progression within 18 months defined stable Graves' hyperthyroidism. Together with thyroid ultrasound, orbital computed tomography, serum thyroxine and TRAb, clinical symptoms were used for diagnoses. This clonotype has at least ten counts. What was amplified from RNA transcripts were TCR beta CDR3 regions. The primer set for the first-round RT-PCR of the TCR CDR3 was HTBI. TCRdb analysed the multiplex PCR reads with MiXCR anew, one entry per CDR3 protein. The table lists hundreds of thousands of distinct CDR3 sequences, 13% to 15% of them singletons, with roughly 10% in the top ten. The V end was cut by 2 bases, the J end by 3 bases, with 14 bases between. The CDR3 contains 14 residues. Germline CDR1 is DFQATT and CDR2 is SNEGSKA (reference sequence).

The specimen sequenced was blood. The chain links TRBV20-1 to TRBJ2-7, with no clear D. This clonotype was obtained from a woman under 30 with Graves' hyperthyroidism. Written as DNA, the CDR3 is TGCAGTGCTAGAAAGCCCGGAACCCTCTACGAGCAGTACTTC. Amino acids: CSARKPGTLYEQYF.